The source of this T cell receptor beta chain is a study of T-cell reconstitution after alpha-beta-depleted transplantation in children. Unique molecular identifiers were incorporated when the TCRbeta library was constructed. TCRdb processed the PCR reads anew with MiXCR; each CDR3 protein has one entry. The sample consists of hundreds of thousands of distinct CDR3 sequences, approximately 24% of them appearing once. From germline, CDR1 is MNHEY and CDR2 SMNVEV (reference sequence). V was clipped by 2 bases and J by 3 bases, with 14 bases between them. The CDR3 is 15 amino acids. General study points: Newly produced T cells mostly accounted for T-cell counts and diversity one year post-transplant. Two months or so post-transplant, alpha-beta T cells reportedly derived from several hundred expanded graft clones. Surviving recipient T cells and thymic progenitors underlay high day-60 TCRbeta diversity in some patients.

The sample holds many counts of this clonotype. What it binds is unknown. The clonotype was recovered from a female patient aged 2 to 10 who had a stem cell transplant for congenital amegakaryocytic thrombocytopenia, so the T cells may come from the graft donor. The source material was PBMCs, mostly from graft donor cells, sampled 360 days after TCRalphabeta/CD19-depleted stem cell transplant. The chain recombines TRBV27 with TRBJ2-7, with D perhaps TRBD1 (6 bases). This chain's CDR3 is CASSLPGQPVYEQYF. The DNA of the CDR3 is TGTGCCAGCAGTTTACCTGGACAGCCAGTCTACGAGCAGTACTTC.